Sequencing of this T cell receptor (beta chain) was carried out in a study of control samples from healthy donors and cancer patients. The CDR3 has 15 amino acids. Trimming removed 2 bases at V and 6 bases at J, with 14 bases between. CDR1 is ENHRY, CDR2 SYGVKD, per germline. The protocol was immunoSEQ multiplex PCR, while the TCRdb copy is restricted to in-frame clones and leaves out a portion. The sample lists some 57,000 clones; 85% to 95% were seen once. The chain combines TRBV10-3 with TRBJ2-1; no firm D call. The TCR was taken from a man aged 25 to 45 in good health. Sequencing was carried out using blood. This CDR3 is CAISEGIRRSNEQFF. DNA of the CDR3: TGTGCCATCAGTGAGGGAATCAGGAGAAGCAATGAGCAGTTCTTC.